This T cell receptor beta chain comes out of a study of response to subunit inactivated influenza vaccine. Study-level points and caveats: That few new T cells are recruited by each seasonal influenza vaccination was the authors' suggestion.

This clonotype was recorded at least ten times. What it binds is unknown. The CDR3 is 16 amino acids. Germline assignment: CDR1 SGHTA and CDR2 FQGNSA. Trimming stripped 1 base from V and 5 bases from J, with 18 bases between. Each CDR3 protein gets one entry after TCRdb re-called the RT-PCR reads with MiXCR. The sample includes roughly 760,000 distinct CDR3 sequences, 21% of them seen just once. The J gene is TRBJ2-7, the V gene TRBV7-2; a possible D gene is TRBD2 (6 bases). Sequencing used PBMCs from blood, obtained about 5 days after vaccination. The sequence was collected from a man in his fifties or sixties who received an inactivated influenza vaccine. The CDR3 DNA reads TGTGCCAGCAGCTTAGACGGATTGGGGGGTGTGAACGAGCAGTACTTC. It is translated as CASSLDGLGGVNEQYF.